This T cell receptor (beta chain) was sequenced for a study of T cell responses to AZD1222 COVID-19 vaccine. General study findings and limits: In the spike-specific TCR repertoire, nearly half reportedly target unmutated variant regions. The span of vaccine-associated CD4 TCRs extended across spike, with dominance at 160-218 and 743-854. Rises in breadth and depth of Spike-specific TCRs came after two AZD1222 doses. Repertoires were collected only later (after the peak T cell response had occurred).

This clone is a singleton in its sample. Its cognate antigen is unknown. Profiled with immunoSEQ multiplex PCR; TCRdb holds only in-frame clones, not every one. The sample has about 150,000 clones; 90% are singletons. Trimming took off 1 base at V and 4 bases at J, with 2 bases between the two ends. This CDR3 has 12 amino acids. The TCR was taken from an adult who received the AZD1222 COVID-19 vaccine. This chain connects TRBV12-3 or TRBV12-4 to TRBJ1-3; no definite D call. The sequences come from peripheral blood, collected 28 days after the second AZD1222 dose. The CDR3: CASSLGGNTIYF. The DNA of the CDR3 is TGTGCCAGCAGTTTAGGCGGAAACACCATATATTTT.